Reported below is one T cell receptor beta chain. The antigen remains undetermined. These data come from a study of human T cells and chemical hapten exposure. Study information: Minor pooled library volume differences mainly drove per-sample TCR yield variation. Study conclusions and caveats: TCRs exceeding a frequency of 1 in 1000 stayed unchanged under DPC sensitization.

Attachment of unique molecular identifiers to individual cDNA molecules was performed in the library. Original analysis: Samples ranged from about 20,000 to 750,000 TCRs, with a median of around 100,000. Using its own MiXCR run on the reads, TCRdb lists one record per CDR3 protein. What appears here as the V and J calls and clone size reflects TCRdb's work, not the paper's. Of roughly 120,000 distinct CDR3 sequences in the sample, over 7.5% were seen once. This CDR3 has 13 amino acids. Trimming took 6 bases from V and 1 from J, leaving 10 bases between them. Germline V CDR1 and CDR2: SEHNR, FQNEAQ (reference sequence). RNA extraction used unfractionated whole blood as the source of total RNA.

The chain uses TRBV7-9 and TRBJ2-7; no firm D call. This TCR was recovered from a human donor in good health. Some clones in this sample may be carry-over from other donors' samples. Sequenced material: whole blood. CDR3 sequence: CASRPTTSYEQYF. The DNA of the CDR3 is TGTGCCAGCAGACCCACTACTTCCTACGAGCAGTACTTC.